Shown below are 3 T cell receptor beta chains from a single sample sequenced in a study of T-cell reconstitution after alpha-beta-depleted transplantation in children. TCRbeta library construction was performed incorporating unique molecular identifiers. TCRdb fed the PCR reads into MiXCR, producing one record per CDR3 protein. The data contain 350,000 to 400,000 distinct CDR3 sequences, roughly 13% of them singletons. Material: PBMCs, obtained from the stem cell graft. The source of these receptors is a human donor who donated a stem cell graft to a child with Fanconi anemia.

This clonotype showed up just a few times. The J gene is TRBJ2-3, the V gene TRBV10-3; D gene ambiguous. CDR1 and CDR2 from the germline V gene are ENHRY and SYGVKD. CDR3 length equals 11 residues. Trimming left V 8 bases short and J 6 bases short, with 9 bases between. This chain's CDR3 is CAILDGDTQYF. The CDR3 coding sequence is TGTGCCATCCTAGACGGGGATACGCAGTATTTT.

This clonotype was counted ten times or more. The chain carries TRBV28 and TRBJ2-7; 7 positions agree with TRBD1. With V trimmed by 6 bases and J by 3 bases, 2 bases remained unmatched. Per the germline V gene, CDR1 is MDHEN and CDR2 is SYDVKM. This CDR3 comprises 12 residues. Here the CDR3 reads CASRDRVYEQYF. The CDR3 nucleotides are TGTGCCAGCAGAGACAGGGTCTACGAGCAGTACTTC.

V is TRBV6-5 and J is TRBJ2-7; D tentatively fits TRBD1 or TRBD2 (6 bases each). The germline CDR1 and CDR2 sequences are MNHEY and SVGAGI. Trimming took off 1 base at V and 0 bases at J, with 13 bases between the two ends. CDR3 length: 16 amino acids. CDR3 in DNA: TGTGCCAGCAGTTACTTTAGTCCGGGGGCCTCCTACGAGCAGTACTTC. It yields the protein CASSYFSPGASYEQYF.